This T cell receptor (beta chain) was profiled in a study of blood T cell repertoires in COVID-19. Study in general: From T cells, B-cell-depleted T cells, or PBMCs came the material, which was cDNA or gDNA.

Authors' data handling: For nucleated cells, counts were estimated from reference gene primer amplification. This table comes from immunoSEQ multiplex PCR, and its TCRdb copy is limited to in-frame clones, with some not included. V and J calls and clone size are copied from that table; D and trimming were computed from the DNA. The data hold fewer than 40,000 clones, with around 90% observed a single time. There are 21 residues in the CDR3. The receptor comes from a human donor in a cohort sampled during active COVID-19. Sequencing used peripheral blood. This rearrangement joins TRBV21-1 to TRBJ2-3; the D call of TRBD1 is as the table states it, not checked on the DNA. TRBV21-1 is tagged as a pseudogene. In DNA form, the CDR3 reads TGTGCCAGCAGCAATGGGCCAAGGACAGATAATACCGCTCCTAGCACAGATACGCAGTATTTT. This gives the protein CASSNGPRTDNTAPSTDTQYF.